Reported below is one T cell receptor (beta chain). It lacks a known antigen. At one boundary the junction diverges from the germline segment, which might be a read error. The record originates from a study of blood T cells in healthy people across ages (dated by TCRdb to the mid-2010s). General notes on the study: Template switching captured roughly one uniquely barcoded TCR beta cDNA molecule per two T cells in model experiments. Age-related changes in TCR beta repertoire diversity were measured in the study by deep sequencing normalized with unique cDNA molecular identifiers. Four age groups were formed from the donors: young (average approximately 15 years), middle-aged (less than 40), aged (about 68) and long-lived (more than 75). To avoid experimental bias, donors of different ages were randomly spread across the sequencing lanes. Using the same blood draw, the study looked at two additional independent replicas of 1 million unique cDNA reads for two donors, one aged 18 to 30 and the other aged 80 or older.

Libraries were built with 5' RACE. TCRdb lists the instrument as Illumina HiSeq 2500. A second 7 to 11 cycle PCR used a sample-barcoded 5' primer and a J-beta primer mix. A unique molecular identifier was introduced onto each TCR beta cDNA molecule by a template-switch 5' adaptor carrying 12 random nucleotides. At least 2.5 million CDR3-containing paired-end reads were obtained from each sample. The Mint cDNA synthesis kit, primed by a TRBC-specific oligonucleotide, was used to synthesize first-strand cDNA from all RNA. Following uracil-DNA glycosylase treatment, a first 18-cycle PCR with universal primers M1SS and BC2_uni_R was performed on all cDNA. Per the original workflow: For normalization, 1 million high-quality reads were randomly selected from each sample, with every read carrying a distinct molecular identifier. Reads with shared molecular identifiers were discarded instead of being binned into consensus sequences. MiTCR, run with a Q25 quality threshold and the strictest error-elimination algorithm, handled CDR3 identification, clonotype clustering and error correction. A nonparametric unseen species model using Euler transformation provided a lower-bound estimate of total TCR beta diversity. TCRdb trimmed public reads at Q25 via fastp, called clones via MiXCR and kept in-frame beta chains. Every distinct CDR3 protein forms one entry, paired with its most common genes and DNA. The V and J calls follow TCRdb's processing rather than the paper's. Across this sample there are around 800,000 distinct CDR3 sequences, with about 55% seen only once. The ten most abundant clones make up 40% to 50% of the sample.

The CDR3 runs 17 amino acids, cysteine and phenylalanine included. Kept here is only the CDR3 DNA, which spans 51 bases and is read in frame from base 1. Based on the germline V gene, the CDR1 and CDR2 sequences are SGHTS and YDEGEE. Donors were about 36 systemically healthy Caucasian individuals from Russia aged roughly 6 to 95 years. Roughly 10 milliliters of peripheral blood were drawn from each donor into EDTA-treated Vacutainer tubes. Ficoll-Paque density-gradient centrifugation was used to isolate PBMCs, with at least 7 million per sample. Trizol reagent was used to extract total RNA from PBMCs, with at least 5.5 micrograms per sample. For every donor, flow cytometry on a PBMC aliquot measured the percentage of naive CD45RAhigh/CD27high T cells. Overall results and qualifications from the work: The long-lived group showed more naive CD4+ T cells, fewer expanded clones and increased TCR diversity than the aged group, suggesting age selection. Because donor CMV infection status was unknown, age-related changes in expanded clonotypes were potentially confounded. Observed TCR beta diversity correlated strongly with the percentage of naive T cells measured by flow cytometry. Total diversity estimates from one million sequenced T cells were considered lower bounds and underestimates. Since profiling was done on bulk unsorted PBMCs, naive and antigen-experienced compartments could not be conclusively compared. Observed TCR beta diversity per million T cells fell roughly linearly with age, and a significant reduction was already apparent by age approximately 41.

The source material was blood. The clonotype was recovered from a man aged 80 or over in good health. The chain joins TRBV5-8 to TRBJ2-7; 10 of the junction bases match TRBD1. The CDR3: CVSSRRDRGFASYEQYF. The sequence in DNA is TGTGTCAGCAGTCGTCGGGACAGGGGCTTCGCATCCTACGAGCAGTACTTC. When the CDR3 is completed using the reference TRBV5-8 and TRBJ2-7 genes on either side, the full variable domain is EAGVTQSPTHLIKTRGQQATLRCSPISGHTSVYWYQQALGLGLQFLLWYDEGEERNRGNFPPRFSGRQFPNYSSELNVNALELEDSALYLCVSSRRDRGFASYEQYFGPGTRLTVT.